This record concerns one T cell receptor beta chain sequence. Germline V gene data show CDR1 as SGHRS and CDR2 as YFSETQ. J was trimmed by 3 bases and V by 4 bases; bases with no gene match: 5. This CDR3 comprises 15 residues. This sample stems from a study of blood T cell repertoires in COVID-19. Authors' methods: Amplification from reference gene primers served as the basis for estimated nucleated cell counts. Here immunoSEQ multiplex PCR was the method, and the copy in TCRdb shows in-frame clones only, minus some. The V and J calls and clone size come from that table; D and trimming were worked out from the DNA. The sample shows approximately 440,000 clones, approximately 90% of them seen only once.

The rearrangement links TRBV5-1 to TRBJ2-2, with 8 bases lining up with TRBD1. The clonotype originates from a woman between 45 and 65 years old with COVID-19, enrolled during active disease. Sample: peripheral blood. Written as DNA, the CDR3 is TGCGCCAGCAGCAGGACAGGGACGGACACCGGGGAGCTGTTTTTT. Its protein product is CASSRTGTDTGELFF.